The next 28 T cell receptor beta chains were all read from a single sample in a study of spatial heterogeneity in lung cancer. Study-wide results and limits: Tumor mutation counts were tracked by expanded intratumoral alpha and beta TCR counts.

TCRdb independently ran MiXCR on the 5' RACE reads; one entry per CDR3 protein. Of about 13,000 distinct CDR3 sequences in the sample, about 5.6% are singletons; the top ten hold 11%. Time point reported: sample taken at primary tumor resection. For these TCRs, the target antigens are not known. The sample in question was lung tumor tissue, obtained at surgery. The source of these receptors is a female donor with early-stage non-small cell lung cancer.

This clonotype came up many times. This sequence joins TRBV6-2 or TRBV6-3 and TRBJ2-7; TRBD2 aligns across 8 bases. From germline, CDR1 is MNHEY and CDR2 SVGEGT. This CDR3 has 12 residues. Trimming took 6 bases from V and 6 from J; bases not matched to a gene: 4. CDR3 sequence (DNA): TGTGCCAGCAGCCCGGGGACTAGCGAGCAGTACTTC. Translation gives CASSPGTSEQYF.

The chain uses TRBV20-1 and TRBJ1-4, with D possibly matching TRBD1 (6 bases). Deletions cut 5 bases from V and 10 bases from J, with 17 bases between. The CDR3 is made up of 13 amino acids. CDR1 and CDR2 (germline): DFQATT, SNEGSKA (reference sequence). CDR3 in DNA: TGCAGTGCTTTAGACAGGAGGTTTCCAAAACTGTTTTTT. Encoded protein: CSALDRRFPKLFF.

This clonotype is large by share. The V call is TRBV5-1, the J call TRBJ1-1; D call uncertain. From germline, CDR1 is SGHRS and CDR2 YFSETQ. The CDR3 consists of 15 residues. Trimming took 4 bases from V and 2 from J, leaving 15 bases between them. The CDR3 sequence: CASSQDLVGNTEAFF. DNA of the CDR3: TGCGCCAGCAGCCAGGACCTGGTTGGAAACACTGAAGCTTTCTTT.

This clonotype was detected ten times or more. The chain couples TRBV4-2 to TRBJ2-1; D gene ambiguous. Looked up from germline, CDR1 is LGHNA and CDR2 is YNFKEQ. The length of the CDR3 is 11 residues. V was pared by 3 bases and J by 8 bases, with 5 bases between. In DNA, the CDR3 is TGTGCCAGCAGCCATGGCCATGAGCAGTTCTTC. As protein: CASSHGHEQFF.

This clonotype is deemed medium-sized. V and J are TRBV5-1 and TRBJ1-1; a possible D gene is TRBD1 (5 bases). The CDR3 is 15 amino acids. V was shortened by 0 bases and J by 3 bases, with 12 bases between the two germline ends. Germline loops: CDR1 SGHRS, CDR2 YFSETQ. The CDR3 is CASSLESGTYTEAFF. In DNA, the CDR3 is TGCGCCAGCAGCTTGGAGAGTGGGACGTACACTGAAGCTTTCTTT. Full variable domain (missing parts from reference TRBV5-1 and TRBJ1-1): KAGVTQTPRYLIKTRGQQVTLSCSPISGHRSVSWYQQTPGQGLQFLFEYFSETQRNKGNFPGRFSGRQFSNSRSEMNVSTLELGDSALYLCASSLESGTYTEAFFGQGTRLTVV.

This clonotype was recorded many times. This chain connects TRBV12-3 or TRBV12-4 to TRBJ2-5, with 8 bases matching TRBD2. V shed 6 bases and J 9 bases; nucleotides not matched to a gene: 3. This CDR3 is built from 11 residues. CDR3 DNA: TGTGCCAGCAGCCAAGCGGGGGCCCAGTACTTC. The encoded protein is CASSQAGAQYF.

There are many counts of this clonotype. The chain employs TRBV5-1 and TRBJ1-2; maybe TRBD1 (5 bases). The length of the CDR3 is 18 residues. Germline V lookup: CDR1 SGHRS, CDR2 YFSETQ. Between the trimmed V and J ends, which lost 1 base and 6 bases, there was a span of 25 bases. CDR3 coding DNA: TGCGCCAGCAGCTTGAAATGGCTAGCGGGGACGCCAAGCCATGGCTACACCTTC. Its translation is CASSLKWLAGTPSHGYTF.

This clonotype was picked up many times. The CDR3 loop reads CASSSRTGGGIEAFF. The CDR3 DNA reads as TGCGCCAGCAGCTCCCGGACCGGTGGAGGGATTGAAGCTTTCTTT. This chain joins TRBV5-1 and TRBJ1-1; D gene uncertain. Between the trimmed V and J ends, which lost 3 bases and 7 bases, there was a span of 19 bases. The CDR3 is made up of 15 amino acids. Germline V gene sequence: CDR1 SGHRS, CDR2 YFSETQ.

At least ten counts were recorded for this clonotype. The genes are TRBV5-1 and TRBJ2-3, with a tentative D call TRBD2 (5 bases). The ends were cut back, 4 bases at V and 2 bases at J, with 11 bases in the middle. This CDR3 is built from 14 residues. The V gene's germline CDR1 is SGHRS and CDR2 YFSETQ. DNA for the CDR3: TGCGCCAGCAGCCTAGCAGGTCCCACAGATACGCAGTATTTT. Protein sequence: CASSLAGPTDTQYF.

This clonotype has at least ten counts. The gene calls are TRBV7-9 and TRBJ1-2; a weak D match, TRBD1 (6 bases). Trimming shortened V by 7 bases and J by 8 bases, and 20 bases separated the two germline ends. CDR3 length equals 14 residues. Germline CDR1 SEHNR, CDR2 FQNEAQ (reference sequence). Here the CDR3 DNA reads TGTGCCAGCATCCGACCGGGGGCCCGATCGGGCTACACCTTC. Its protein is CASIRPGARSGYTF.

This clonotype was recorded at least ten times. The chain joins TRBV12-3 or TRBV12-4 to TRBJ1-5; no definite D call. V was pared by 3 bases and J by 4 bases, with 7 bases between. The CDR3 extends over 13 amino acids. CDR3 DNA sequence: TGTGCCAGCAGTTTCGGTTTTAATCAGCCCCAGCATTTT. Protein: CASSFGFNQPQHF.

This clonotype was recorded many times. The chain carries TRBV4-2 and TRBJ1-4; 7 nucleotides match TRBD1. The CDR3 extends over 14 amino acids. J gave up 5 bases and V 0 bases, and 0 bases lay outside the gene matches. Per the germline V gene, CDR1 is LGHNA and CDR2 is YNFKEQ. The CDR3 DNA follows: TGTGCCAGCAGCCAAGACAGGGGGAATGAAAAACTGTTTTTT. It specifies CASSQDRGNEKLFF.

This clonotype was observed at least ten times. The chain couples TRBV20-1 to TRBJ2-1; D may be TRBD1 (5 bases). This CDR3 has 14 amino acids. Looked up from germline, CDR1 is DFQATT and CDR2 is SNEGSKA (reference sequence). V dropped 7 bases and J dropped 0 bases, with 13 bases sitting between them. In nucleotides, the CDR3 is TGCAGTGTCCAGGGTGGAAGCTCCTACAATGAGCAGTTCTTC. Its protein is CSVQGGSSYNEQFF.

This clonotype was counted ten times or more. The rearrangement joins TRBV3-1 to TRBJ1-6, with 7 positions matching TRBD1. Germline V lookup: CDR1 LGHDT, CDR2 YNNKEL (reference sequence). Unmatched junction bases numbered 9, after V lost 4 bases and J lost 6 bases. This CDR3 contains 16 residues. The DNA of the CDR3 is TGTGCCAGCAGCCTACAACCGGGACAGCCTAATTCACCCCTCCACTTT. Its protein product is CASSLQPGQPNSPLHF.

At least ten counts were recorded for this clonotype. The V gene is TRBV6-6, the J gene TRBJ2-1; possible D gene TRBD1, 6 bases. The germline gives CDR1 MNHNY, CDR2 SVGAGI (reference sequence). The CDR3 consists of 14 residues. The V and J ends lost 2 bases and 8 bases respectively, with 13 bases between them. For the CDR3, the DNA is TGTGCCAGCAGTTACACTCTCCCAGGGGATGAGCAGTTCTTC. This translates into CASSYTLPGDEQFF.

This clonotype has a count of ten or more. The chain joins TRBV3-1 to TRBJ1-2; D gene unclear. Germline V lookup: CDR1 LGHDT, CDR2 YNNKEL (reference sequence). V lost 4 bases and J lost 5, with 11 bases in between. The CDR3 has 13 amino acids. CDR3 nucleotides: TGTGCCAGCAGCCGAGGATTACGTTATGGCTACACCTTC. This gives the protein CASSRGLRYGYTF.

The V and J genes are TRBV5-1 and TRBJ2-7, with D tentatively TRBD2 (5 bases). This CDR3 region has 15 residues. CDR1 is SGHRS and CDR2 is YFSETQ in the germline V gene. Trimming took 3 bases from V and 3 from J, leaving 16 bases between them. CDR3: CASSSEPGKVYEQYF. For the CDR3, the DNA is TGCGCCAGCAGCTCCGAGCCGGGAAAAGTCTACGAGCAGTACTTC.

This clonotype was found many times. The chain carries TRBV3-1 and TRBJ2-1; 9 nucleotides match TRBD2. The CDR3 sequence is 17 residues long. Trimming at V came to 3 bases and at J to 0 bases, leaving 6 bases not matched to a gene. From germline, CDR1 is LGHDT and CDR2 YNNKEL (reference sequence). The CDR3 is CASSHLAGRSSYNEQFF. DNA for the CDR3: TGTGCCAGCAGCCACCTAGCGGGGAGGAGCTCCTACAATGAGCAGTTCTTC.

This clonotype showed up many times. The chain has TRBV6-1 and TRBJ2-3; D unresolved. CDR1 is MNHNS, CDR2 SASEGT, per germline. The CDR3 length is 13 residues. The V and J ends lost 6 bases and 6 bases respectively, with 13 bases between them. CDR3 in amino acids: CASSEPARDTQYF. Written as DNA, the CDR3 is TGTGCCAGCAGCGAGCCGGCTCGGGATACGCAGTATTTT.

This clonotype was recorded many times. V usage is TRBV5-6 and J usage is TRBJ2-7; 10 positions agree with TRBD2. The germline V gene has CDR1 SGHDT and CDR2 YYEEEE. The CDR3 loop spans 14 amino acids. V gave up 5 bases and J gave up 0 bases; unmatched junction bases: 2. CDR3 DNA sequence: TGTGCCAGCAGGGGACTAGCGACCTCCTACGAGCAGTACTTC. It yields the protein CASRGLATSYEQYF.

This clonotype appeared many times. This rearrangement joins TRBV28 to TRBJ1-4; 7 bases are a match to TRBD1. Germline CDR1 and CDR2: MDHEN and SYDVKM. V shed 7 bases and J 6 bases; nucleotides not matched to a gene: 5. The length of the CDR3 is 13 residues. The CDR3 here is CASNRGLYEKLFF. Written as DNA, the CDR3 is TGTGCCAGCAACAGGGGTTTGTATGAAAAACTGTTTTTT. Drawing the rest from reference TRBV28 and TRBJ1-4, the complete variable domain is DVKVTQSSRYLVKRTGEKVFLECVQDMDHENMFWYRQDPGLGLRLIYFSYDVKMKEKGDIPEGYSVSREKKERFSLILESASTNQTSMYLCASNRGLYEKLFFGSGTQLSVL.

The chain joins TRBV12-3 or TRBV12-4 to TRBJ2-5, with D possibly matching TRBD2 (6 bases). The CDR3 extends over 14 amino acids. Trimming removed 6 bases from V and 2 bases from J, with 13 bases in between. The DNA for the CDR3 is TGTGCCAGCAGCCGCCAGGAGGGTCAAGAGACCCAGTACTTC. Translated: CASSRQEGQETQYF.

The rearrangement joins TRBV5-5 to TRBJ2-7; D tentatively reads TRBD1 or TRBD2 (5 bases each). The CDR3 totals 13 residues. V lost 2 bases and J 2 bases, leaving 8 bases between the germline ends. CDR1 and CDR2 (germline): SGHKS, YYEKEE (reference sequence). The CDR3 DNA reads TGTGCCAGCAGCTTTGGGGGAGCCTACGAGCAGTACTTC. Amino acid sequence: CASSFGGAYEQYF.

This clonotype was seen ten or more times. This rearrangement joins TRBV5-1 to TRBJ1-2; D is unclear. Germline CDR1 SGHRS, CDR2 YFSETQ. Deletions cut 4 bases from V and 5 bases from J, with 9 bases between. The CDR3 is 12 amino acids. The CDR3 reads CASSQTAYGYTF. CDR3 nucleotide sequence: TGCGCCAGCAGCCAAACAGCATATGGCTACACCTTC. Supplemented by reference TRBV5-1 and TRBJ1-2, the full variable domain reads KAGVTQTPRYLIKTRGQQVTLSCSPISGHRSVSWYQQTPGQGLQFLFEYFSETQRNKGNFPGRFSGRQFSNSRSEMNVSTLELGDSALYLCASSQTAYGYTFGSGTRLTVV.

The sample holds many counts of this clonotype. The gene calls are TRBV7-9 and TRBJ2-5; tentative D call: TRBD1 (6 bases). Germline V lookup: CDR1 SEHNR, CDR2 FQNEAQ (reference sequence). The germline V and J ends were trimmed by 5 bases and 5 bases, with 12 bases remaining between them. The CDR3 sequence is 13 residues long. The CDR3 DNA follows: TGTGCCAGCAGCGTAACAGGGATTGAGACCCAGTACTTC. Protein product: CASSVTGIETQYF.

At least ten counts were recorded for this clonotype. The chain recombines TRBV2 with TRBJ2-3; 10 nucleotides agree with TRBD2. CDR3 length: 15 amino acids. Germline-derived CDR1 and CDR2 are SNHLY and FYNNEI. V lost 5 bases to trimming and J lost 5 bases; unmatched junction nucleotides: 7. The CDR3 loop is CASSSTSGEKDTQYF. CDR3 nucleotide sequence: TGTGCCAGCAGTTCCACTAGCGGGGAAAAAGATACGCAGTATTTT.

By frequency in the sample, this clonotype is medium-sized. J is TRBJ1-2 and V is TRBV12-3 or TRBV12-4; possible D gene TRBD1, 6 bases. V dropped 3 bases and J dropped 3 bases, with 11 bases sitting between them. This CDR3 contains 14 residues. CDR3 amino acids: CASSFRDNYYGYTF. DNA of the CDR3: TGTGCCAGCAGTTTCCGGGACAACTACTATGGCTACACCTTC.

This clonotype was counted ten times or more. V usage is TRBV20-1 and J usage is TRBJ2-3, with a tentative D call TRBD2 (6 bases). The V gene lost 6 bases and the J gene lost 6 bases, with 13 bases spanning the gap. CDR1 is DFQATT and CDR2 is SNEGSKA in the germline V gene (reference sequence). This CDR3 has 12 amino acids. For the CDR3, the DNA is TGCAGTGCCCGGGCGGGGCCTGATACGCAGTATTTT. Protein product: CSARAGPDTQYF.